This T cell receptor (beta chain) was recorded in a study of control samples from healthy donors and cancer patients. The CDR3 is 20 residues long. Trimming cost V 4 bases and J 0 bases; bases outside gene matches: 17. Germline V gene sequence: CDR1 MNHEY, CDR2 SMNVEV (reference sequence). Some clones are missing from TCRdb's copy, which holds only in-frame ones; the method was immunoSEQ multiplex PCR. Of about 120,000 clones listed, around 89% are singletons. The sample was PBMCs. The sequence was obtained from a woman aged 50 to 65 with colorectal cancer. This chain connects TRBV27 to TRBJ1-5, with 8 bases matching TRBD1. In nucleotides, the CDR3 is TGTGCCAGCAGTTCTAAATTTAGGACAGGGTTAGGGAGTAGCAATCAGCCCCAGCATTTT. This translates into CASSSKFRTGLGSSNQPQHF.